The present entry profiles one T cell receptor (beta chain) with its context. It lacks a known antigen. Qualities for individual bases were not recorded, and no much larger clone is one base off. This entry comes from a study of identifying expanded T cells in peripheral blood (dated 2019 in TCRdb). With regard to the full study: Separate aliquots of the same genomic DNA pool were sequenced to produce technical replicates, and four replicates were compared in pairs.

TCRbeta CDR3 regions were profiled with the immunoSEQ Assay using bias-controlled multiplex PCR amplification of genomic DNA. The study's own analysis went as follows. The absolute abundance of each unique TCRbeta CDR3 region was quantified after sequences were collapsed and filtered. Differential abundance was tested with two models: a binomial (Fisher-equivalent) model and a beta-binomial model that adds time-dependent variance fitted from healthy donors. Clones with fewer than 5 combined templates were removed, and a clone was called differentially abundant if the clone's Benjamini-Hochberg FDR was below 0.01. Using the form v = (b*log(k)+a)^2, the beta-binomial variance was modeled as a function of the total template count across the two samples. The clones in this table, taken by TCRdb from immuneACCESS, are in-frame only. Not every clone is retained; where verified, under half of the shortfall comes from an unresolved V gene, and the cause of the rest is unknown. V and J calls and clone size come straight from that table; D and trimming were deduced from the DNA. The sample yields roughly 96,000 clones; 70% to 90% were counted once. The biggest ten clones account for approximately 5% of the sample.

Broad study findings and their caveats: The authors expected that biological variance in healthy repertoires might rise further over much longer intervals, such as months to years. Across all healthy-donor time intervals, the beta-binomial model significantly lowered both the number of clones called differentially abundant and the false-positive rate. The binomial model flagged 0.95 to 1.5 differentially abundant clones between technical replicates but about 16.4 over two weeks and approximately 18 over roughly 4 weeks. Variance in clone template counts between roughly 2-week samples significantly increased with total template count across all healthy donors.

No immune events such as infections were documented for the healthy donors during the collection period. Time-dependent variance in a beta-binomial model of T-cell clone differential abundance was calibrated using healthy-donor blood repertoires as a training cohort. There were around ten healthy donors in the training cohort, of whom 3 were female and 7 were male. The donors were between roughly 29 and 64 years old, with an average age of approximately 46 years. Obtained from a commercial supplier, whole blood was collected from each healthy donor at three time points set two weeks apart. For immunosequencing, genomic DNA was extracted from whole blood that had not been sorted. Taken from the germline V gene (reference sequence), the CDR1 and CDR2 loops are DFQATT and SNEGSKA. The CDR3 holds 11 amino acids from the cysteine to the phenylalanine. Left in the record is the CDR3 DNA by itself, 33 bases read in frame from the first base. Germline trimming amounts to 5 bases on V and 4 bases on J, with 2 as the count of junction bases outside the gene matches.

This sequence originates from a person aged 18-70 years in good health. The sequenced sample was blood. Rearrangement joined TRBV20-1 to TRBJ2-7; TRBD1 fits 7 bases in the junction. The nucleotide sequence reads TGCAGTGCTCAGGGGGAATACGAGCAGTACTTC. Its translation reads: CSAQGEYEQYF.